Listed below are T cell receptor beta chains from one sample, sequenced in a study of somatic mutations in cytotoxic T cells in rheumatoid arthritis. Measured with immunoSEQ multiplex PCR; TCRdb has only the in-frame clones, and not every one. The table has 5,000 or so clones, approximately 78% seen once. What was sequenced was CD8+ T cells sorted from blood. The receptor source for this set is an adult with rheumatoid arthritis. Both conserved end residues are part of each CDR3. The D gene is left open where the match is weak. Clone size, where shown, is once, few, many, or a class for clones that have expanded.

V gene: TRBV4-1
D gene: -
J gene: TRBJ1-6
clone size: -
CDR3 protein: CASSQRVGLGPDSPLHF
CDR3 DNA: TGCGCCAGCAGCCAGAGGGTTGGCCTGGGGCCAGATTCACCCCTCCACTTT

V gene: TRBV7-3
D gene: -
J gene: TRBJ1-3
clone size: -
CDR3 protein: CASSLGTGNTIYF
CDR3 DNA: TGTGCCAGCAGCTTAGGGACTGGAAACACCATATATTTT

V gene: TRBV19
D gene: -
J gene: TRBJ2-1
clone size: -
CDR3 protein: CASSMDLNNEQFF
CDR3 DNA: TGTGCCAGTAGTATGGACTTAAACAATGAGCAGTTCTTC

V gene: TRBV9
D gene: TRBD2
J gene: TRBJ2-1
clone size: -
CDR3 protein: CASNPYSGNEQFF
CDR3 DNA: TGTGCCAGCAACCCATATAGCGGGAATGAGCAGTTCTTC

V gene: TRBV2
D gene: TRBD2
J gene: TRBJ2-3
clone size: few
CDR3 protein: CASRNGRGGWTDTQYF
CDR3 DNA: TGTGCCAGCAGGAACGGGCGGGGGGGCTGGACAGATACGCAGTATTTT

V gene: TRBV5-6
D gene: -
J gene: TRBJ2-3
clone size: -
CDR3 protein: CASSSQGLSTDTQYF
CDR3 DNA: TGTGCCAGCAGCTCACAGGGTCTCAGCACAGATACGCAGTATTTT

V gene: TRBV4-3
D gene: -
J gene: TRBJ2-5
clone size: -
CDR3 protein: CASSRLRGETQYF
CDR3 DNA: TGCGCCAGCAGCCGACTGAGGGGAGAGACCCAGTACTTC

V gene: TRBV13
D gene: TRBD2
J gene: TRBJ2-7
clone size: -
CDR3 protein: CASSPGTSGLYEQYF
CDR3 DNA: TGTGCCAGCAGCCCCGGGACTAGCGGACTTTACGAGCAGTACTTC

V gene: TRBV5-4
D gene: TRBD1
J gene: TRBJ1-6
clone size: -
CDR3 protein: CASSLRQGGNSPLHF
CDR3 DNA: TGTGCCAGCAGTCTACGACAGGGAGGAAATTCACCCCTCCACTTT

V gene: TRBV7-9
D gene: -
J gene: TRBJ1-1
clone size: once
CDR3 protein: CASSPNNGVNTEAFF
CDR3 DNA: TGTGCCAGCAGCCCTAACAACGGGGTGAACACTGAAGCTTTCTTT

V gene: TRBV7-8
D gene: -
J gene: TRBJ2-7
clone size: few
CDR3 protein: CASSSTGSFEDEQYF
CDR3 DNA: TGTGCCAGCAGCTCTACAGGCTCTTTCGAGGACGAGCAGTACTTC

V gene: TRBV19
D gene: -
J gene: TRBJ1-5
clone size: -
CDR3 protein: CASSISGGNQPQHF
CDR3 DNA: TGTGCCAGTAGTATATCGGGGGGCAATCAGCCCCAGCATTTT

V gene: TRBV19
D gene: -
J gene: TRBJ1-1
clone size: -
CDR3 protein: CASSIRQGASNTEAFF
CDR3 DNA: TGTGCCAGTAGTATTCGGCAGGGCGCATCGAACACTGAAGCTTTCTTT

V gene: TRBV19
D gene: -
J gene: TRBJ2-2
clone size: -
CDR3 protein: CASSMVPINTGELFF
CDR3 DNA: TGTGCCAGTAGTATGGTCCCCATTAACACCGGGGAGCTGTTTTTT

V gene: TRBV6-5
D gene: -
J gene: TRBJ2-5
clone size: -
CDR3 protein: CASQRGETQYF
CDR3 DNA: TGTGCCAGCCAACGAGGAGAGACCCAGTACTTC

V gene: TRBV28
D gene: -
J gene: TRBJ2-7
clone size: few
CDR3 protein: CATMGTGPYEQYF
CDR3 DNA: TGTGCCACTATGGGGACTGGACCCTACGAGCAGTACTTC

V gene: TRBV15
D gene: -
J gene: TRBJ2-3
clone size: -
CDR3 protein: CATSSPLTPSTDTQYF
CDR3 DNA: TGTGCCACCAGCAGCCCTCTGACACCTAGCACAGATACGCAGTATTTT

V gene: TRBV18
D gene: -
J gene: TRBJ1-1
clone size: -
CDR3 protein: CASSPQTGDRMNTEAFF
CDR3 DNA: TGTGCCAGCTCACCCCAAACCGGGGACCGCATGAACACTGAAGCTTTCTTT

V gene: TRBV4-1
D gene: -
J gene: TRBJ2-5
clone size: -
CDR3 protein: CASSQEGRAQETQYF
CDR3 DNA: TGCGCCAGCAGCCAAGAGGGCCGGGCCCAAGAGACCCAGTACTTC

V gene: TRBV5-5
D gene: -
J gene: TRBJ1-1
clone size: few
CDR3 protein: CASSFATTNTEAFF
CDR3 DNA: TGTGCCAGCAGCTTCGCGACTACGAACACTGAAGCTTTCTTT

V gene: TRBV29-1
D gene: -
J gene: TRBJ2-7
clone size: -
CDR3 protein: CSVRWGVNEQYF
CDR3 DNA: TGCAGCGTTAGGTGGGGTGTGAACGAGCAGTACTTC

V gene: TRBV27
D gene: -
J gene: TRBJ1-6
clone size: once
CDR3 protein: CASSLDTRTLHF
CDR3 DNA: TGTGCCAGCAGTTTAGACACGAGAACCCTCCACTTT

V gene: TRBV6-5
D gene: -
J gene: TRBJ2-3
clone size: -
CDR3 protein: CASRAEAGRTDTQYF
CDR3 DNA: TGTGCCAGTAGGGCCGAGGCGGGAAGAACAGATACGCAGTATTTT

V gene: TRBV27
D gene: -
J gene: TRBJ2-1
clone size: -
CDR3 protein: CASSLDGSYNEQFF
CDR3 DNA: TGTGCCAGCAGTTTGGACGGATCCTACAATGAGCAGTTCTTC

V gene: TRBV11-2
D gene: -
J gene: TRBJ2-7
clone size: -
CDR3 protein: CASSLDQGRPAHEQCF
CDR3 DNA: TGTGCCAGCAGCTTAGATCAAGGGCGGCCCGCTCACGAGCAGTGCTTC

V gene: TRBV7-8
D gene: -
J gene: TRBJ2-5
clone size: -
CDR3 protein: CASSWLSGVGETQYF
CDR3 DNA: TGTGCCAGCAGCTGGCTCTCCGGGGTCGGGGAGACCCAGTACTTC

V gene: TRBV28
D gene: -
J gene: TRBJ2-3
clone size: -
CDR3 protein: CASSQNPGVADTQYF
CDR3 DNA: TGTGCCAGCAGTCAAAACCCCGGGGTCGCAGATACGCAGTATTTT

V gene: TRBV6-1
D gene: -
J gene: TRBJ1-5
clone size: -
CDR3 protein: CASSEAGVGLGNQPQHF
CDR3 DNA: TGTGCCAGCAGTGAAGCGGGGGTTGGACTGGGCAATCAGCCCCAGCATTTT

V gene: TRBV5-1
D gene: -
J gene: TRBJ2-5
clone size: -
CDR3 protein: CASSLEWGRLSKETQYF
CDR3 DNA: TGCGCCAGCAGCTTGGAATGGGGGAGGTTAAGTAAAGAGACCCAGTACTTC

V gene: TRBV28
D gene: -
J gene: TRBJ2-3
clone size: -
CDR3 protein: CASSPPPTDTQYF
CDR3 DNA: TGTGCCAGCAGTCCCCCTCCTACGGATACGCAGTATTTT

V gene: TRBV19
D gene: TRBD1
J gene: TRBJ2-7
clone size: -
CDR3 protein: CASSIRGTEFSYEQYF
CDR3 DNA: TGTGCCAGTAGTATCCGAGGGACAGAGTTCTCCTACGAGCAGTACTTC

V gene: TRBV5-4
D gene: TRBD1
J gene: TRBJ1-1
clone size: -
CDR3 protein: CASSPDRGENTEAFF
CDR3 DNA: TGTGCCAGCAGCCCAGACAGGGGAGAAAACACTGAAGCTTTCTTT

V gene: TRBV7-9
D gene: -
J gene: TRBJ2-7
clone size: few
CDR3 protein: CASSLSQGPPYEQYF
CDR3 DNA: TGTGCCAGCAGCTTGTCACAGGGTCCTCCGTACGAGCAGTACTTC

V gene: TRBV5-1
D gene: -
J gene: TRBJ1-2
clone size: -
CDR3 protein: CASSLLGGNYGYTF
CDR3 DNA: TGCGCCAGCAGCTTATTAGGGGGTAACTATGGCTACACCTTC

V gene: TRBV7-9
D gene: -
J gene: TRBJ2-2
clone size: -
CDR3 protein: CASSLGLNTGELFF
CDR3 DNA: TGTGCCAGCAGCTTGGGTCTGAACACCGGGGAGCTGTTTTTT

V gene: TRBV6-5
D gene: -
J gene: TRBJ2-7
clone size: -
CDR3 protein: CASSYGAGYEQYF
CDR3 DNA: TGTGCCAGCAGTTACGGGGCCGGCTACGAGCAGTACTTC

V gene: TRBV5-1
D gene: TRBD2
J gene: TRBJ2-1
clone size: -
CDR3 protein: CASSKAGGSSYNEQFF
CDR3 DNA: TGCGCCAGCAGTAAAGCGGGGGGAAGCTCCTACAATGAGCAGTTCTTC

V gene: TRBV29-1
D gene: -
J gene: TRBJ2-1
clone size: -
CDR3 protein: CSVERGDSVYNEQFF
CDR3 DNA: TGTAGCGTTGAAAGGGGGGACAGCGTGTACAATGAGCAGTTCTTC

V gene: TRBV20-1
D gene: -
J gene: TRBJ1-1
clone size: -
CDR3 protein: CSASIRAFF
CDR3 DNA: TGCAGTGCTAGTATCCGGGCTTTCTTT

V gene: TRBV6-5
D gene: -
J gene: TRBJ2-7
clone size: -
CDR3 protein: CASREGVESSYEQYF
CDR3 DNA: TGTGCCAGCAGGGAGGGGGTCGAAAGCTCCTACGAGCAGTACTTC

V gene: TRBV5-1
D gene: -
J gene: TRBJ1-1
clone size: -
CDR3 protein: CASSLGDLNTEAFF
CDR3 DNA: TGCGCCAGCAGCTTGGGTGATTTAAACACTGAAGCTTTCTTT

V gene: TRBV14
D gene: -
J gene: TRBJ2-3
clone size: -
CDR3 protein: CASSQVGTTDTQYF
CDR3 DNA: TGTGCCAGCAGCCAAGTAGGGACCACAGATACGCAGTATTTT

V gene: TRBV9
D gene: -
J gene: TRBJ2-7
clone size: -
CDR3 protein: CASSQGSGSFYEQYF
CDR3 DNA: TGTGCCAGCAGCCAAGGTTCAGGGAGCTTCTACGAGCAGTACTTC

V gene: TRBV7-9
D gene: -
J gene: TRBJ2-5
clone size: -
CDR3 protein: CASSSPRRETQYF
CDR3 DNA: TGTGCCAGCAGCTCTCCACGTAGGGAGACCCAGTACTTC

V gene: TRBV11-2
D gene: -
J gene: TRBJ1-2
clone size: -
CDR3 protein: CASSWGGGGYGYTF
CDR3 DNA: TGTGCCAGCAGCTGGGGGGGCGGCGGCTATGGCTACACCTTC

V gene: TRBV6-4
D gene: TRBD1
J gene: TRBJ1-2
clone size: -
CDR3 protein: CASSRDRNYGYTF
CDR3 DNA: TGTGCCAGCAGTCGGGACAGAAACTATGGCTACACCTTC

V gene: TRBV6-1
D gene: -
J gene: TRBJ1-1
clone size: -
CDR3 protein: CASSDFTGTGAEAFF
CDR3 DNA: TGTGCCAGCAGCGACTTCACAGGGACCGGGGCTGAAGCTTTCTTT

V gene: TRBV4-1
D gene: -
J gene: TRBJ1-5
clone size: -
CDR3 protein: CASSQEPGQPQHF
CDR3 DNA: TGCGCCAGCAGCCAAGAGCCAGGACAGCCCCAGCATTTT

V gene: TRBV5-1
D gene: -
J gene: TRBJ2-2
clone size: once
CDR3 protein: CASSFEGENTGELFF
CDR3 DNA: TGCGCCAGCAGCTTTGAAGGAGAGAACACCGGGGAGCTGTTTTTT

V gene: TRBV5-1
D gene: TRBD1
J gene: TRBJ2-7
clone size: few
CDR3 protein: CASRFGWGQPTDEQYF
CDR3 DNA: TGCGCCAGCAGGTTTGGGTGGGGACAGCCGACGGACGAGCAGTACTTC

V gene: TRBV2
D gene: TRBD1
J gene: TRBJ1-3
clone size: -
CDR3 protein: CASSEKRTGYSSGNTIYF
CDR3 DNA: TGTGCCAGCAGTGAAAAAAGGACAGGGTATAGCTCTGGAAACACCATATATTTT

V gene: TRBV7-3
D gene: TRBD2
J gene: TRBJ2-1
clone size: -
CDR3 protein: CASSLGLAGVNEQFF
CDR3 DNA: TGTGCCAGCAGCCTAGGACTAGCGGGGGTCAATGAGCAGTTCTTC

V gene: TRBV7-3
D gene: TRBD1
J gene: TRBJ2-5
clone size: -
CDR3 protein: CASSAGQGSPQYF
CDR3 DNA: TGTGCCAGCAGCGCAGGACAGGGATCTCCCCAGTACTTC

V gene: TRBV5-6
D gene: -
J gene: TRBJ2-7
clone size: -
CDR3 protein: CASSIAPDWAYEQYF
CDR3 DNA: TGTGCCAGCAGCATTGCTCCGGACTGGGCCTACGAGCAGTACTTC

V gene: TRBV19
D gene: -
J gene: TRBJ1-6
clone size: few
CDR3 protein: CASSFRTLQSPLHF
CDR3 DNA: TGTGCCAGTAGTTTCCGGACGCTTCAATCACCCCTCCACTTT